One sample yielded the 23 T cell receptor beta chains listed below, sequenced in a study of identifying expanded T cells in peripheral blood. Generated by immunoSEQ multiplex PCR, the TCRdb table keeps only in-frame clones and is missing some. The table has around 85,000 clones, 70% to 90% seen once; the top ten hold 15% to 20%. Sequenced sample: blood. These receptors were obtained from a person aged 18 to 75 in good health.

This rearrangement joins TRBV7-9 to TRBJ2-7, with a weak D call TRBD1 (8 bases). CDR3 length: 16 residues. Germline V lookup: CDR1 SEHNR, CDR2 FQNEAQ (reference sequence). V was clipped by 1 base and J by 7 bases, with 20 bases between them. The CDR3 sequence: CASSLGNTGGEEEQYF. As DNA, the CDR3 is TGTGCCAGCAGCTTAGGCAACACAGGGGGGGAGGAGGAGCAGTACTTC.

V gene TRBV19 combines with J gene TRBJ1-1; 8 nucleotides align to TRBD1. V gave up 3 bases and J gave up 0 bases; unmatched junction bases: 3. This CDR3 comprises 15 residues. Germline lookup yields CDR1 LNHDA and CDR2 SQIVND (reference sequence). CDR3 nucleotides: TGTGCCAGTAGTATGGGGACAGGTATGAACACTGAAGCTTTCTTT. This gives the protein CASSMGTGMNTEAFF.

The chain is built from TRBV20-1 and TRBJ1-2, with D maybe TRBD1 (6 bases). The germline V gene encodes CDR1 DFQATT and CDR2 SNEGSKA (reference sequence). V gave up 5 bases and J gave up 2 bases, with 6 bases separating them. The CDR3 is 11 amino acids. CDR3 residues: CSAQGNYGYTF. As DNA, the CDR3 is TGCAGTGCTCAGGGGAACTATGGCTACACCTTC.

A remark on this clone: Different DNA sequences within this sample yield the same CDR3. This chain connects TRBV7-2 to TRBJ1-2; 7 bases match TRBD1. The CDR3 sequence is 15 residues long. The junction had 13 bases not matched to a gene; V was cut back by 6 bases and J by 6 bases. Germline CDR1 reads SGHTA; CDR2 reads FQGNSA. CDR3 bases: TGTGCCAGCAGTTCGAGGGGGCAGCAGTTTAATGGCTACACCTTC. Residues: CASSSRGQQFNGYTF.

This chain connects TRBV2 to TRBJ2-3; 7 bases agree with TRBD1. V lost 7 bases to trimming and J lost 0 bases; unmatched junction nucleotides: 4. The CDR3 covers 14 residues. Germline V lookup: CDR1 SNHLY, CDR2 FYNNEI. The CDR3 coding sequence is TGTGCCAGCAAGAGGGACAGAAGCACAGATACGCAGTATTTT. Its protein product is CASKRDRSTDTQYF.

The chain employs TRBV6-5 and TRBJ2-7, with D possibly TRBD1 on 6 matching bases. The CDR3 is 14 residues long. Germline lookup yields CDR1 MNHEY and CDR2 SVGAGI. V shed 0 bases and J shed 6 bases, with 12 bases lying between them. Here the CDR3 reads CASSYSRGSSEQYF. In DNA, the CDR3 is TGTGCCAGCAGTTACTCCAGGGGATCGAGCGAGCAGTACTTC.

The CDR3 sequence is CASSPRGGGNQPQHF. The CDR3 DNA follows: TGTGCCAGCAGCCCGCGGGGAGGGGGAAATCAGCCCCAGCATTTT. The chain joins TRBV7-9 to TRBJ1-5, with D tentatively TRBD1 (6 bases). This CDR3 has 15 residues. Germline CDR1 reads SEHNR; CDR2 reads FQNEAQ (reference sequence). V was trimmed by 5 bases and J by 4 bases, leaving 15 bases between them.

The chain is built from TRBV7-2 and TRBJ2-2, with D maybe TRBD1 (5 bases). This CDR3 spans 14 amino acids. Germline-derived CDR1 and CDR2 are SGHTA and FQGNSA. Trimming cost V 2 bases and J 1 base, with 5 bases left between them. DNA for the CDR3: TGTGCCAGCAGCTTAACAGGGAACACCGGGGAGCTGTTTTTT. Translation gives CASSLTGNTGELFF.

This chain joins TRBV13 and TRBJ2-1; 12 bases line up with TRBD2. Germline V CDR1 and CDR2: PRHDT, FYEKMQ (reference sequence). V shed 4 bases, J shed 8 bases, and the junction held 6 bases outside the gene matches. This CDR3 has 15 amino acids. CDR3 loop: CASSSGLAGRDEQFF. The DNA for the CDR3 is TGTGCCAGCAGCTCCGGACTAGCGGGGAGGGATGAGCAGTTCTTC.

J is TRBJ2-7 and V is TRBV27; D possibly corresponds to TRBD2 (6 bases). The CDR3 runs 15 residues. With 5 bases removed from V and 7 bases from J, the gap between germline ends came to 21 bases. Looked up from germline, CDR1 is MNHEY and CDR2 is SMNVEV (reference sequence). The CDR3 region is CASSPRPGRWREQYF. DNA of the CDR3: TGTGCCAGCAGTCCACGCCCAGGGAGGTGGAGGGAGCAGTACTTC.

The chain uses TRBV10-3 and TRBJ1-6; TRBD1 agrees at 9 bases. The CDR3 has 13 amino acids. Germline CDR1 is ENHRY and CDR2 is SYGVKD. Trimming at V came to 11 bases and at J to 7 bases, leaving 6 bases not matched to a gene. CDR3 amino acids: CAVGTGGNSPLHF. DNA of the CDR3: TGTGCCGTCGGTACAGGGGGCAATTCACCCCTCCACTTT.

The rearrangement links TRBV4-3 to TRBJ2-7, with D possibly being TRBD1 or TRBD2 (5 bases each). This CDR3 has 15 amino acids. V was cut by 3 bases and J by 3 bases, with 15 bases left in between. CDR1 and CDR2 from the germline V gene are LGHNA and YSLEER. Here the CDR3 DNA reads TGCGCCAGCAGCCAGGGCCCGGGACCGAACTACGAGCAGTACTTC. It encodes CASSQGPGPNYEQYF.

In its sample, this clone was seen once. The chain recombines TRBV6-5 with TRBJ1-2, with D uncertain. CDR3 size: 14 residues. Germline CDR1 and CDR2: MNHEY and SVGAGI. Trimming took 5 bases from V and 6 from J, leaving 16 bases between them. CDR3 coding DNA: TGTGCCAGCAGTCACGAGGCGTTCAAGGATGGCTACACCTTC. This translates into CASSHEAFKDGYTF.

A few counts support this clone. The chain recombines TRBV7-2 with TRBJ1-2; D possibly corresponds to TRBD1 (6 bases). V lost 2 bases and J lost 7, with 14 bases in between. In germline, CDR1 is SGHTA, CDR2 FQGNSA. There are 14 residues in the CDR3. In DNA, the CDR3 is TGTGCCAGCAGCTTATCCCCAGGGGAGGGTGGCTACACCTTC. Residues: CASSLSPGEGGYTF.

In this sample, this clone turned up a few times. This chain joins TRBV18 and TRBJ1-1; 12 bases match TRBD1. This CDR3 comprises 15 residues. The V gene's germline CDR1 is KGHSH and CDR2 LQKENI. The V gene end was trimmed by 3 bases and the J gene end by 4 bases; junction bases not matched to a gene: 3. The CDR3: CASSPGTGGGTEAFF. The DNA for the CDR3 is TGTGCCAGCTCACCTGGGACAGGGGGCGGCACTGAAGCTTTCTTT.

The chain joins TRBV4-3 to TRBJ2-1; D is possibly TRBD2 (6 bases). V was shortened by 0 bases and J by 1 base, with 10 bases between the two germline ends. The length of the CDR3 is 16 residues. CDR1 is LGHNA and CDR2 is YSLEER in the germline V gene. CDR3 amino acids: CASSQDFSGSYNEQFF. The CDR3 nucleotides read TGCGCCAGCAGCCAAGATTTTAGCGGATCCTACAATGAGCAGTTCTTC.

This chain joins TRBV10-1 and TRBJ1-3; D unresolved. CDR3 length equals 16 residues. Germline CDR1 and CDR2: WNHNN and SYGVQD (reference sequence). Trimming cost V 5 bases and J 4 bases, with 18 bases left between them. The CDR3 reads CASSYMGKAYGNTIYF. DNA of the CDR3: TGCGCCAGCAGTTACATGGGGAAAGCGTACGGAAACACCATATATTTT.

This clone was recorded once. The rearrangement links TRBV7-9 to TRBJ1-2; D is possibly TRBD1 (6 bases). CDR1 and CDR2 (germline): SEHNR, FQNEAQ (reference sequence). V lost 5 bases and J lost 7, with 20 bases in between. This CDR3 region has 15 residues. CDR3 residues: CASSLTQQGGRGYTF. CDR3 in DNA: TGTGCCAGCAGCCTAACTCAACAGGGCGGCCGTGGCTACACCTTC.

This chain joins TRBV7-6 and TRBJ2-1; D is uncertain. Germline values: CDR1 SGHVS, CDR2 FNYEAQ. Trimming left V 4 bases short and J 4 bases short, with 14 bases between. The CDR3 is made up of 15 amino acids. The CDR3 region is CASSSTQVSYNEQFF. The CDR3, as DNA: TGTGCCAGCAGCTCAACCCAAGTTAGTTACAATGAGCAGTTCTTC.

The chain is built from TRBV6-1 and TRBJ2-5, with D possibly TRBD1 on 5 matching bases. CDR1 MNHNS and CDR2 SASEGT come from the germline V gene. This CDR3 is built from 13 residues. Trimming removed 0 bases at V and 7 bases at J, with 9 bases between. CDR3 in amino acids: CASSEALGRTQYF. In DNA form, the CDR3 reads TGTGCCAGCAGTGAAGCGTTGGGGCGGACCCAGTACTTC.

The V and J genes are TRBV19 and TRBJ2-3, with D maybe TRBD2 (5 bases). CDR1 is LNHDA and CDR2 is SQIVND in the germline V gene (reference sequence). V gave up 5 bases and J gave up 0 bases, with 15 bases separating them. The CDR3 contains 16 residues. CDR3 sequence: CASSPRPTTSTDTQYF. CDR3 coding DNA: TGTGCCAGTAGTCCCAGACCGACTACTAGCACAGATACGCAGTATTTT.

The genes are TRBV20-1 and TRBJ2-7; 10 bases map to TRBD1. This CDR3 region has 11 residues. V lost 6 bases to trimming and J lost 11 bases; unmatched junction nucleotides: 7. Germline V CDR1 and CDR2: DFQATT, SNEGSKA (reference sequence). CDR3 sequence: CSAQGTGVKYF. In DNA form, the CDR3 reads TGCAGTGCGCAGGGGACAGGGGTGAAGTACTTC.

The chain carries TRBV28 and TRBJ1-2, with 7 bases identical to TRBD1. The junction had 1 base not matched to a gene; V was cut back by 2 bases and J by 4 bases. From germline, CDR1 is MDHEN and CDR2 SYDVKM. CDR3 length: 13 amino acids. The CDR3, as DNA: TGTGCCAGCAGTTTAGGACAGGTCTATGGCTACACCTTC. Protein product: CASSLGQVYGYTF.